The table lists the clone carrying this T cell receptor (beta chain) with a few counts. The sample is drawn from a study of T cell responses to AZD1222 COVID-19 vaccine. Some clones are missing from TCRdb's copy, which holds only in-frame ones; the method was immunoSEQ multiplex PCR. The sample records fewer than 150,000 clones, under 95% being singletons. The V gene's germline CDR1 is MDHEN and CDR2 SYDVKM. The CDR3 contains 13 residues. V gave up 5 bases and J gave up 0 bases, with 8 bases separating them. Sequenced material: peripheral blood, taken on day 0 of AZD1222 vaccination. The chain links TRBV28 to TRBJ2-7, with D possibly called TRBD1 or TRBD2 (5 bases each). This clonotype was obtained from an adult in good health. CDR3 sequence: CASSPGTSYEQYF. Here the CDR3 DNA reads TGTGCCAGCAGTCCCGGGACCTCCTACGAGCAGTACTTC. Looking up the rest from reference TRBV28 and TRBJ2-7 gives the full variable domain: DVKVTQSSRYLVKRTGEKVFLECVQDMDHENMFWYRQDPGLGLRLIYFSYDVKMKEKGDIPEGYSVSREKKERFSLILESASTNQTSMYLCASSPGTSYEQYFGPGTRLTVT.